The 11 T cell receptor beta chains below all came from one sample that was sequenced in a study of blood T cell repertoires in COVID-19. TCRdb keeps only in-frame clones here, not all; method: immunoSEQ multiplex PCR. The table shows 200,000 to 250,000 clones, with about 87% occurring only once. The sequenced sample consisted of PBMCs or T cells enriched from blood (not recorded which). The origin of the receptors is a man younger than 35 with acute COVID-19.

The rearrangement uses TRBV7-8 and TRBJ2-7, with 9 positions matching TRBD1. CDR1 is SGHVS, CDR2 FQNEAQ, per germline. This CDR3 spans 15 amino acids. The V segment lost 5 bases and the J segment 5 bases; nucleotides outside the gene matches: 10. The CDR3 sequence: CASSLQGAMLDEQYF. The CDR3 bases are TGTGCCAGCAGCCTACAGGGGGCAATGCTGGACGAGCAGTACTTC.

The chain recombines TRBV24-1 with TRBJ1-2, with TRBD1 identical over 10 bases. V dropped 5 bases and J dropped 4; count of bases not matched to a gene: 9. This CDR3 has 16 residues. Germline V CDR1 and CDR2: KGHDR, SFDVKD. The CDR3 DNA follows: TGTGCCACCAGTGGTTTTGACAGGGGGCAAGGCTATGGCTACACCTTC. It specifies CATSGFDRGQGYGYTF.

This clone was detected only once. The chain recombines TRBV4-1 with TRBJ2-6; 9 bases are shared with TRBD1. CDR1 is MGHRA and CDR2 is YSYEKL in the germline V gene. V shed 7 bases and J 2 bases; nucleotides not matched to a gene: 9. The CDR3 runs 17 residues. Here the CDR3 DNA reads TGCGCCAGCAACTCCGGGACAGGGAGGGCTGGGGCCAACGTCCTGACTTTC. Its translation: CASNSGTGRAGANVLTF.

The chain couples TRBV9 to TRBJ2-1, with TRBD1 matching 8 bases. The CDR3 is 14 amino acids. The V gene end was trimmed by 4 bases and the J gene end by 8 bases; junction bases not matched to a gene: 8. CDR1 and CDR2 (germline): SGDLS, YYNGEE. The CDR3 here is CASSPRTGRHEQFF. CDR3 DNA sequence: TGTGCCAGCAGCCCTCGGACAGGGCGGCATGAGCAGTTCTTC. The whole variable domain, remainder taken from reference TRBV9 and TRBJ2-1, is DSGVTQTPKHLITATGQRVTLRCSPRSGDLSVYWYQQSLDQGLQFLIQYYNGEERAKGNILERFSAQQFPDLHSELNLSSLELGDSALYFCASSPRTGRHEQFFGPGTRLTVL.

This clone has a handful of counts. The chain has TRBV7-9 and TRBJ2-1; 9 nucleotides line up with TRBD1. The CDR3 runs 14 residues. Germline V CDR1 and CDR2: SEHNR, FQNEAQ (reference sequence). V shed 3 bases and J 6 bases; nucleotides not matched to a gene: 3. The CDR3 protein is CASSLGQGVNEQFF. CDR3 DNA: TGTGCCAGCAGCTTGGGACAGGGTGTCAATGAGCAGTTCTTC.

This clone was recorded many times. This chain uses TRBV7-2 with TRBJ1-1; D unclear. V was cut by 5 bases and J by 9 bases, with 19 bases left in between. CDR1 is SGHTA and CDR2 is FQGNSA in the germline V gene. The CDR3 length is 14 residues. The CDR3 protein is CASSPYKVGGKAFF. The CDR3 bases are TGTGCCAGCAGCCCATATAAGGTCGGCGGAAAAGCTTTCTTT.

The rearrangement joins TRBV10-2 to TRBJ1-3, with 8 bases identical to TRBD1. Germline CDR1 and CDR2: WSHSY and SAAADI. The CDR3 runs 14 residues. V lost 6 bases, J lost 2 bases, and 3 bases stayed unmatched. CDR3 in amino acids: CASSPTGAGNTIYF. The CDR3 region has the DNA TGCGCCAGCAGCCCGACAGGGGCTGGAAACACCATATATTTT.

The V call is TRBV5-4, the J call TRBJ2-3; D is unresolved. From germline, CDR1 is SGHNT and CDR2 YYREEE (reference sequence). Trimming pared 6 bases from V and 5 bases from J, leaving 13 bases between. The CDR3 runs 13 residues. DNA for the CDR3: TGTGCCAGCAACGACATCACGGTAGATACGCAGTATTTT. Its protein product is CASNDITVDTQYF.

The chain employs TRBV15 and TRBJ1-4, with a possible D match to TRBD1 (6 bases). The CDR3 covers 16 residues. In germline, CDR1 is LNHNV, CDR2 YYDKDF (reference sequence). The V end was cut by 3 bases, the J end by 8 bases, with 19 bases between. The CDR3 is CATSRMGEGQEEKLFF. CDR3 coding DNA: TGTGCCACCAGCAGGATGGGGGAGGGACAAGAGGAAAAACTGTTTTTT.

This clone has a handful of counts. This chain joins TRBV29-1 and TRBJ2-7, with 8 nucleotides matching TRBD2. The CDR3 extends over 14 amino acids. The trim removed 5 bases at V and 6 bases at J, leaving 12 bases unmatched. Germline V gene lookup returns CDR1 SQVTM and CDR2 ANQGSEA. The CDR3 nucleotides are TGCAGCGTTTTTATTGGGACTAGGGGGGGCGAGCAGTACTTC. Amino acid sequence: CSVFIGTRGGEQYF.

V usage is TRBV18 and J usage is TRBJ1-2; D might be TRBD1 (6 bases). Germline CDR1 reads KGHSH; CDR2 reads LQKENI. This CDR3 has 14 amino acids. The V end was cut by 2 bases, the J end by 7 bases, with 14 bases between. CDR3 amino acids: CASSPGGASSGYTF. In DNA, the CDR3 is TGTGCCAGCTCACCAGGGGGCGCCTCATCTGGCTACACCTTC.